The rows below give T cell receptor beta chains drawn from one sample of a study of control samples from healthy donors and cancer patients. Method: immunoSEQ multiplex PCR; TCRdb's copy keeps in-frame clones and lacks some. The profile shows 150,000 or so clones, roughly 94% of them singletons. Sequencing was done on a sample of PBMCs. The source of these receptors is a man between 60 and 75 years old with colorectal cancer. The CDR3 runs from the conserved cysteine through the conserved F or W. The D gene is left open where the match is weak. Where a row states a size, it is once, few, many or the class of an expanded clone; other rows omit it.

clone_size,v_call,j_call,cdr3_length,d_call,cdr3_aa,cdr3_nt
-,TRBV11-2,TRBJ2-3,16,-,CASSARRGAPADTQYF,TGTGCCAGCAGCGCCCGACGGGGGGCGCCGGCTGATACGCAGTATTTT
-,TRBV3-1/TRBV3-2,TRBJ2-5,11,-,CASSQEETQYF,TGTGCCAGCAGCCAAGAAGAGACCCAGTACTTC
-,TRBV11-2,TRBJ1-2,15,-,CASSLVGATTGGYTF,TGTGCCAGCAGCTTAGTGGGGGCTACTACAGGAGGCTACACCTTC
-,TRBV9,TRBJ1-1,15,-,CASSVARGLSTEAFF,TGTGCCAGCAGCGTAGCAAGGGGCCTCTCCACTGAAGCTTTCTTT
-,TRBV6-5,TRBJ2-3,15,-,CASSYSGLLTDTQYF,TGTGCCAGCAGTTACTCGGGACTTCTCACAGATACGCAGTATTTT
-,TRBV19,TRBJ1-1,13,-,CASSTTGNTEAFF,TGTGCCAGTAGTACGACAGGGAACACTGAAGCTTTCTTT
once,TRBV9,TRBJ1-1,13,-,CASSLQPGTDTRF,TGTGCCAGCAGCCTCCAACCCGGGACCGACACCCGATTT
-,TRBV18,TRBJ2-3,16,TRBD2,CASSPRGLAGVPVEYF,TGTGCCAGCTCACCGAGGGGACTAGCGGGGGTCCCGGTAGAGTATTTT
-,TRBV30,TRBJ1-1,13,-,CAWSVLGRTEAFF,TGTGCCTGGAGTGTCTTAGGGAGGACTGAAGCTTTCTTT
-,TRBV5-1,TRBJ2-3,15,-,CASSSSGGNTDTQYF,-
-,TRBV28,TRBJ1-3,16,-,CASSARQAYSGNTIYF,TGTGCCAGCAGTGCACGACAGGCTTACTCTGGAAACACCATATATTTT
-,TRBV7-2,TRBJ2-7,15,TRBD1,CASREGTGVSYEQYF,TGTGCCAGCAGGGAAGGGACAGGGGTATCCTACGAGCAGTACTTC
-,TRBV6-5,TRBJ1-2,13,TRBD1,CASRLQGDGGYTF,TGTGCCAGCAGGCTACAGGGGGACGGAGGCTACACCTTC
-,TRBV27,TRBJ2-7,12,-,CASSTDGGEQYF,TGTGCCAGCAGCACCGACGGAGGCGAGCAGTACTTC
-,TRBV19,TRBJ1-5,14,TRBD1,CASTTGDSNQPQHF,TGTGCCAGTACGACAGGGGATAGCAATCAGCCCCAGCATTTT
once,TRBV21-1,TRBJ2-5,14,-,CASTPPENQETQYF,TGTGCCAGCACCCCCCCGGAGAACCAAGAGACCCAGTACTTC
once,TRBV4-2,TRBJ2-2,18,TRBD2,CASSQDPLLAGGHGELFF,TGTGCCAGCAGCCAAGACCCGTTACTAGCGGGGGGCCACGGGGAGCTGTTTTTT
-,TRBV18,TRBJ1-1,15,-,CASSPRGVGSTEAFF,TGTGCCAGCTCCCCTCGCGGGGTTGGGAGTACTGAAGCTTTCTTT
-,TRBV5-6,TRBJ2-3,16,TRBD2,CASSLYSGGPWDTQYF,TGTGCCAGCAGCTTATATAGCGGGGGGCCCTGGGATACGCAGTATTTT
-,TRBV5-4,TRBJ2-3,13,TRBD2,CASSLRGVDTQYF,TGTGCCAGCAGCTTGCGGGGGGTAGATACGCAGTATTTT
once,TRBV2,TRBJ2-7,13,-,CASSEQGLREQYF,TGTGCCAGCAGTGAACAGGGGTTACGCGAGCAGTACTTC
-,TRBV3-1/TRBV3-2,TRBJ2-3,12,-,CASSSRADTQYF,TGTGCCAGCAGTTCCCGTGCAGATACGCAGTATTTT
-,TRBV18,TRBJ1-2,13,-,CASSGTSAYGYTF,TGTGCCAGCTCGGGGACGTCCGCCTATGGCTACACCTTC
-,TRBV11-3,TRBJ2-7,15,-,CASSLDSTLRHEQYF,TGTGCCAGCAGCTTAGACAGCACATTAAGGCACGAGCAGTACTTC
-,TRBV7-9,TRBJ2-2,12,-,CASSLGTGELFF,TGTGCCAGCAGCTTAGGAACCGGGGAGCTGTTTTTT
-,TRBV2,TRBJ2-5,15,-,CASSSRTASVETQYF,TGTGCCAGCTCTTCTCGGACAGCCTCGGTGGAGACCCAGTACTTC
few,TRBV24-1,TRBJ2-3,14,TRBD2,CATSAGGGTDTQYF,TGTGCCACCAGTGCGGGGGGGGGCACAGATACGCAGTATTTT
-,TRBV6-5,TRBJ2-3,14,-,CASTAGRGTDTQYF,TGTGCCAGCACGGCGGGGAGGGGGACAGATACGCAGTATTTT
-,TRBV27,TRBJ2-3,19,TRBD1,CASSLSTFDREGDTDTQYF,TGTGCCAGCAGTTTATCCACATTCGACAGGGAAGGGGACACAGATACGCAGTATTTT
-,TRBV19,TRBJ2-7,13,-,CASSGQGGYEQYF,TGTGCCAGTAGTGGCCAAGGGGGCTACGAGCAGTACTTC
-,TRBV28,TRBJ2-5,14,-,CASRGPEIQETQYF,TGTGCCAGCAGGGGGCCCGAAATACAAGAGACCCAGTACTTC
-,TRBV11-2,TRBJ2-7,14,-,CASSRDSLIDEQYF,TGTGCCAGCAGCAGAGACAGTCTGATCGACGAGCAGTACTTC
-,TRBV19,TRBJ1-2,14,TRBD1,CASSVDRVANGYTF,TGTGCCAGTAGTGTCGACAGGGTGGCAAATGGCTACACCTTC
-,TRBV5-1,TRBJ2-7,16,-,CASSLAGADRRYEQYF,TGCGCCAGCAGCTTGGCGGGGGCGGACAGGAGGTACGAGCAGTACTTC
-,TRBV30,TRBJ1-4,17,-,CAWRFRYMGGRREKLFF,TGTGCCTGGAGGTTCCGCTATATGGGGGGGCGAAGGGAAAAACTGTTTTTT
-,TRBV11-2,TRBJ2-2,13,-,CASSLVTTGELFF,TGTGCCAGCAGCTTAGTCACCACCGGGGAGCTGTTTTTT
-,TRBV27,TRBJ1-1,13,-,CASSLGRGTEAFF,TGTGCCAGCAGTTTAGGTCGGGGGACTGAAGCTTTCTTT
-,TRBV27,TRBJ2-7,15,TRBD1,CASSSLTGQYYEQYF,TGTGCCAGCAGTTCCCTCACGGGACAGTATTACGAGCAGTACTTC
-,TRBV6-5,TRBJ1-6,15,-,CASSYGRPPGSPLHF,TGTGCCAGCAGTTACGGTCGCCCCCCGGGGTCACCCCTCCACTTT
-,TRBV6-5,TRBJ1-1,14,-,CASSYGGGDTEAFF,TGTGCCAGCAGTTACGGAGGAGGGGACACTGAAGCTTTCTTT
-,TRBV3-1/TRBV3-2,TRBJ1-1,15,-,CASSQARLVNTEAFF,TGTGCCAGCAGCCAAGCTCGACTCGTAAACACTGAAGCTTTCTTT
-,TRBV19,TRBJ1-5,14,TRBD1,CASSFSGGFQPQHF,TGTGCCAGTAGTTTTTCAGGGGGCTTTCAGCCCCAGCATTTT
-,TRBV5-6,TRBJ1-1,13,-,CATSPWGNTEAFF,TGTGCCACCTCGCCATGGGGGAACACTGAAGCTTTCTTT
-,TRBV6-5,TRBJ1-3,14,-,CACIRQSSGNTIYF,TGTGCCTGTATCAGACAAAGCTCTGGAAACACCATATATTTT
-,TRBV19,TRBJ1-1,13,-,CASSIDRNTEAFF,TGTGCCAGTAGTATCGACAGGAACACTGAAGCTTTCTTT